This is a list of T cell receptor beta chains from one sample in a study of CD4 and CD8 cells across lung adenocarcinoma regions. Via MiXCR, TCRdb re-called the PCR reads, giving one row per CDR3 protein. The table has approximately 8,800 distinct CDR3 sequences, less than 70% seen once. What was sequenced was CD8+ T cells from the center of a lung tumor. These TCRs come from a female donor with lung adenocarcinoma. The CD4 and CD8 labels of this study may be unreliable. CDR3s include the opening cysteine and the closing phenylalanine or tryptophan. The D gene is left open where the match is weak. Some rows mark clone size as missing; the rest say once, few, many or name a class of expanded clone.

D,size,V,J,DNA,CDR3
.,.,TRBV12-3/TRBV12-4,TRBJ2-1,TGTGCCAGCAGTCCCCGGCAGGGTGTGTCCTACGATGAGCAGTTCTTC,CASSPRQGVSYDEQFF
TRBD1,.,TRBV5-1,TRBJ2-3,TGCGCCAGCAGCTTGCGGTCCGGACAGGGGGGGAGCACAGATACGCAGTATTTT,CASSLRSGQGGSTDTQYF
.,large,TRBV6-6,TRBJ2-4,TGTGCCAGCAACCAGGGACTAGCCAAAAACATTCAGTACTTC,CASNQGLAKNIQYF
.,.,TRBV6-1,TRBJ2-3,TGTGCCAGCAGACTCCCGGGAGTGAGCACAGGGACGCAGTTTTTT,CASRLPGVSTGTQFF
TRBD2,medium-sized,TRBV7-2,TRBJ2-2,TGTGCCAGCAGCTTACTAGCGGGAGGGGCCGGGGAGCTGTTTTTT,CASSLLAGGAGELFF
.,.,TRBV6-1,TRBJ2-2,TGTGCCAGTACCGGGGCTGAGAACACCGGGAAGCTGTTTTTT,CASTGAENTGKLFF
TRBD2,.,TRBV4-3,TRBJ2-1,TGCGCCAGCAGCAGGGGACTAGCGGACTCCTACAATGAGCAGTTCTTC,CASSRGLADSYNEQFF
.,.,TRBV6-1,TRBJ2-3,TGTGCCAGCAGGGGGTCTGGGGGCCGTGGCCCAGATACGCAGTACTTT,CASRGSGGRGPDTQYF
TRBD1,many,TRBV5-4,TRBJ2-3,TGTGCCAGCAGCCGACAGGGGGATGTGGATACGCAGTATTTT,CASSRQGDVDTQYF
.,.,TRBV6-1,TRBJ2-3,TGTGCCAGCCGTAAAATAGCGAATGAGCAGTATTTT,CASRKIANEQYF